This record looks at one T cell receptor beta chain sequence and its context. The antigen remains unidentified. The sample originates from a study of monozygotic twins with inflammatory bowel disease. The CDR3 is 12 residues long. The V gene's germline CDR1 is MNHEY and CDR2 SMNVEV (reference sequence). TCRdb re-analyzed the 5' RACE reads; it lists each CDR3 protein once, without DNA. The specimen's table records 300,000 to 400,000 distinct CDR3 sequences. Study-level results: The data gave no support to a single strong IBD-associated signal or clonotype. Among twins, concordant and discordant pairs did not differ in repertoire similarity, possibly from limited power.

The chain is built from TRBV27 and TRBJ2-4; there is no DNA to check the TCRdb D call of TRBD1. The sequencing sample was made of blood. The TCR sequence derives from a human donor with ulcerative colitis or Crohn's disease, or a healthy co-twin of an affected twin (not recorded which). CDR3 in amino acids: CASTGAENIQYF.